The 22 T cell receptor beta chains given below trace back to one sample, sequenced in a study of siplizumab effects on memory and regulatory T cells. Profiling relied on immunoSEQ multiplex PCR, and the TCRdb table lists in-frame clones only, not all of them. The sample holds under 130,000 clones; roughly 91% are singletons and the top ten take approximately 0.3%. The sample was CD4+ T cells sorted from blood. The receptors shown here come from a human donor in good health.

The chain links TRBV2 to TRBJ2-7, with 12 bases fitting TRBD2. Per germline, CDR1 SNHLY and CDR2 FYNNEI. The ends lost 8 bases at V and 4 bases at J; junction bases unmatched: 3. The CDR3 is made up of 13 amino acids. Written as DNA, the CDR3 is TGTGCCAGCCGACTAGCGGGAGCGTACGAGCAGTACTTC. Its protein product is CASRLAGAYEQYF.

The J gene is TRBJ1-1, the V gene TRBV29-1, with unresolved D. V shed 6 bases and J shed 1 base, with 15 bases lying between them. CDR1 SQVTM and CDR2 ANQGSEA come from the germline V gene. The CDR3 extends over 14 amino acids. The CDR3 protein is CSVRQSDGNTEAFF. CDR3 DNA: TGCAGCGTCCGTCAATCGGACGGGAACACTGAAGCTTTCTTT.

The chain recombines TRBV19 with TRBJ1-1; D is uncertain. The V gene's germline CDR1 is LNHDA and CDR2 SQIVND (reference sequence). Trimming took 6 bases from V and 1 from J, leaving 9 bases between them. The CDR3 contains 13 residues. CDR3 protein: CASRLTQNTEAFF. The CDR3 DNA sequence: TGTGCCAGTAGGCTAACGCAGAACACTGAAGCTTTCTTT. The whole variable domain, filled in from reference TRBV19 and TRBJ1-1, reads DGGITQSPKYLFRKEGQNVTLSCEQNLNHDAMYWYRQDPGQGLRLIYYSQIVNDFQKGDIAEGYSVSREKKESFPLTVTSAQKNPTAFYLCASRLTQNTEAFFGQGTRLTVV.

The gene calls are TRBV7-3 and TRBJ2-2, with 7 bases aligning to TRBD2. CDR3 length equals 15 residues. Germline CDR1 SGHTA, CDR2 FQGTGA. Trimming took 1 base from V and 5 from J; bases not matched to a gene: 4. The CDR3 nucleotides are TGTGCCAGCAGCTTAAGCGGGAGTCGGACCGGGGAGCTGTTTTTT. This translates into CASSLSGSRTGELFF.

The chain uses TRBV12-5 and TRBJ1-1; 7 positions match TRBD1. The J segment lost 7 bases and the V segment lost 1 base, leaving 6 bases of the junction unmatched. CDR1 and CDR2 from the germline V gene are LGHNT and FRNRAP. The CDR3 runs to 14 residues. This CDR3 is CASGLAGGSLEAFF. CDR3 DNA sequence: TGTGCTAGTGGTTTGGCAGGGGGTAGTCTTGAAGCTTTCTTT.

This clone was recorded only once. CDR3 residues: CASSLQGAYEQYF. CDR3 nucleotide sequence: TGTGCCAGCAGCTTGCAGGGGGCCTACGAGCAGTACTTC. The chain links TRBV5-4 to TRBJ2-7, with 7 bases aligning to TRBD1. With V trimmed by 1 base and J by 2 bases, 0 bases remained unmatched. This CDR3 is 13 amino acids long. Looked up from germline, CDR1 is SGHNT and CDR2 is YYREEE (reference sequence).

The rearrangement uses TRBV7-6 and TRBJ2-7, with 8 nucleotides matching TRBD1. This CDR3 is built from 15 residues. The trim removed 1 base at V and 2 bases at J, leaving 4 bases unmatched. Germline V CDR1 and CDR2: SGHVS, FNYEAQ. In DNA form, the CDR3 reads TGTGCCAGCAGCTTAGGGGGACAGGTGCCCTACGAGCAGTACTTC. It encodes CASSLGGQVPYEQYF.

The chain couples TRBV4-1 to TRBJ2-5; 7 bases fit TRBD2. In germline, CDR1 is MGHRA, CDR2 YSYEKL. The CDR3 runs 14 residues. The trim removed 4 bases at V and 4 bases at J, leaving 6 bases unmatched. The CDR3 loop is CASSRERGRETQYF. The CDR3 DNA sequence: TGCGCCAGCAGCCGCGAGCGGGGCCGAGAGACCCAGTACTTC.

This chain uses TRBV6-6 with TRBJ2-7; no clear D. This CDR3 is 10 amino acids long. V dropped 3 bases and J dropped 7 bases, with 4 bases sitting between them. Germline CDR1 reads MNHNY; CDR2 reads SVGAGI (reference sequence). DNA for the CDR3: TGTGCCAGCAGTTATCGGGAGCAGTACTTC. This sequence encodes CASSYREQYF.

The chain combines TRBV6-1 with TRBJ2-1, with 9 positions matching TRBD1. V trimming: 3 bases; J trimming: 4 bases; junction bases outside the gene matches: 7. Per the germline V gene, CDR1 is MNHNS and CDR2 is SASEGT. The CDR3 has 16 amino acids. The CDR3 sequence: CASSERGQGLYNEQFF. The CDR3 coding sequence is TGTGCCAGCAGTGAGAGAGGACAGGGGCTATACAATGAGCAGTTCTTC.

The chain employs TRBV7-2 and TRBJ1-1, with D unclear. V was pared by 5 bases and J by 0 bases, with 10 bases between. This CDR3 comprises 14 residues. Germline loops: CDR1 SGHTA, CDR2 FQGNSA. CDR3 bases: TGTGCCAGCAGCCCCTCGCGATTGAACACTGAAGCTTTCTTT. Encoded protein: CASSPSRLNTEAFF. Filled out from reference TRBV7-2 and TRBJ1-1, the complete variable domain reads GAGVSQSPSNKVTEKGKDVELRCDPISGHTALYWYRQSLGQGLEFLIYFQGNSAPDKSGLPSDRFSAERTGGSVSTLTIQRTQQEDSAVYLCASSPSRLNTEAFFGQGTRLTVV.

Here the CDR3 DNA reads TGTGCCAGCAGCTCCGGAGCTTTGGGGAGGCAAGAGACCCAGTACTTC. Protein: CASSSGALGRQETQYF. The rearrangement joins TRBV5-8 to TRBJ2-5; tentatively, D is TRBD2 (6 bases). CDR3 length: 16 amino acids. Trimming removed 3 bases from V and 2 bases from J, with 17 bases in between. Germline V gene data show CDR1 as SGHTS and CDR2 as YDEGEE.

The chain couples TRBV5-4 to TRBJ2-7, with D tentatively TRBD2 (5 bases). The length of the CDR3 is 14 residues. Per germline, CDR1 SGHNT and CDR2 YYREEE (reference sequence). Trimming removed 1 base at V and 2 bases at J, with 10 bases between. The CDR3 loop is CASSLSGITYEQYF. The DNA of the CDR3 is TGTGCCAGCAGCTTGTCCGGGATAACCTACGAGCAGTACTTC.

The V call is TRBV20-1, the J call TRBJ1-5, with no clear D. This CDR3 has 10 amino acids. V gave up 5 bases and J gave up 6 bases, with 5 bases separating them. The germline CDR1 and CDR2 sequences are DFQATT and SNEGSKA (reference sequence). This CDR3 reads CSARGQPQHF. The DNA for the CDR3 is TGCAGTGCTCGGGGTCAGCCCCAGCATTTT.

The chain links TRBV19 to TRBJ2-3, with 8 positions matching TRBD2. CDR3 length: 14 residues. V was pared by 3 bases and J by 9 bases, with 8 bases of the junction left unmatched. Germline V CDR1 and CDR2: LNHDA, SQIVND (reference sequence). The CDR3: CASSINQLAVTQYF. CDR3 coding DNA: TGTGCCAGTAGTATTAATCAACTAGCGGTAACGCAGTATTTT.

The chain joins TRBV30 to TRBJ2-1, with D possibly matching TRBD2 (6 bases). Looked up from germline, CDR1 is GTSNPN and CDR2 is SVGIG (reference sequence). This CDR3 is built from 15 residues. Trimming removed 2 bases at V and 6 bases at J, with 17 bases between. The chain's CDR3 is CAWSLAGSWRNEQFF. In nucleotides, the CDR3 is TGTGCCTGGAGTCTCGCGGGGAGTTGGCGCAATGAGCAGTTCTTC.

This chain uses TRBV5-1 with TRBJ2-7; D call uncertain. There are 13 residues in the CDR3. The germline CDR1 and CDR2 sequences are SGHRS and YFSETQ. The V and J ends lost 4 bases and 3 bases respectively, with 11 bases between them. CDR3 loop: CASSRYSFYEQYF. The CDR3, as DNA: TGCGCCAGCAGCCGGTATAGTTTCTACGAGCAGTACTTC.

This chain uses TRBV5-1 with TRBJ2-7, with 7 bases matching TRBD2. CDR1 SGHRS and CDR2 YFSETQ come from the germline V gene. The junction had 13 bases not matched to a gene; V was cut back by 6 bases and J by 4 bases. CDR3 size: 15 residues. The CDR3 nucleotides read TGCGCCAGCAACCTGGGAGGGCCCTTAGTGTACGAGCAGTACTTC. Its protein is CASNLGGPLVYEQYF.

The chain joins TRBV6-5 to TRBJ1-6; tentative D call: TRBD1 (6 bases). Germline V gives CDR1 MNHEY, CDR2 SVGAGI. The CDR3 is made up of 13 amino acids. V was pared by 5 bases and J by 7 bases, with 9 bases between. The chain's CDR3 is CASSNRDNSPLHF. The DNA of the CDR3 is TGTGCCAGCAGTAACAGGGACAATTCACCCCTCCACTTT.

This clone was found once. The rearrangement joins TRBV19 to TRBJ1-4, with 7 bases matching TRBD1. With 3 bases clipped from V and 11 bases from J, the junction kept 6 bases outside the gene matches. The CDR3 spans 13 residues. The germline gives CDR1 LNHDA, CDR2 SQIVND (reference sequence). CDR3 in amino acids: CASSMGTAKKLFF. The CDR3 DNA reads as TGTGCCAGTAGTATGGGGACAGCTAAGAAACTGTTTTTT. The full variable domain, in which reference TRBV19 and TRBJ1-4 provide the parts outside the CDR3, is DGGITQSPKYLFRKEGQNVTLSCEQNLNHDAMYWYRQDPGQGLRLIYYSQIVNDFQKGDIAEGYSVSREKKESFPLTVTSAQKNPTAFYLCASSMGTAKKLFFGSGTQLSVL.

CDR3 DNA: TGTGCCAGCAGTTACTCTCCCGGGACAAACTACGAGCAGTACTTC. This gives the protein CASSYSPGTNYEQYF. V usage is TRBV6-5 and J usage is TRBJ2-5; a possible D gene is TRBD1 (6 bases). The J call may not be correct, given that the DNA end is closer to TRBJ2-7. The CDR3 is 15 residues long. Per germline, CDR1 MNHEY and CDR2 SVGAGI.

This clone was recorded once. The rearrangement joins TRBV7-3 to TRBJ2-7; 9 bases are a match to TRBD1. The J segment lost 3 bases and the V segment lost 5 bases, leaving 2 bases of the junction unmatched. CDR3 length: 13 residues. Germline V CDR1 and CDR2: SGHTA, FQGTGA. The CDR3 reads CASSKTGGYEQYF. The CDR3 DNA reads as TGTGCCAGCAGCAAGACAGGGGGCTACGAGCAGTACTTC.